This is a list of T cell receptor beta chains from one sample in a study of tumor-infiltrating lymphocytes in primary liver carcinoma. TCRdb processed the multiplex PCR reads anew with MiXCR; each CDR3 protein has one entry. In the table there are 90,000 to 150,000 distinct CDR3 sequences, around 70% of which are singletons. Sequenced material: tumor-adjacent normal liver tissue. Receptors originate from a woman aged 55-69 years with primary liver carcinoma and hepatitis B virus infection. Each CDR3 is given with its conserved first and last residue. D genes are given only for firm matches. Size is omitted from some rows. Given values are once, few, many or a class for expanded clones.

CDR3	DNA	size	J	D	V
CNVVPGTTTYEQYF	TGCAACGTTGTCCCCGGGACGACAACCTACGAGCAGTACTTC	once	TRBJ2-7	.	TRBV29-1
CTSNLEGGELFF	TGTACCAGCAACTTAGAGGGCGGGGAGCTGTTTTTT	.	TRBJ2-2	.	TRBV7-8
CASDRQGEDYGYIF	TGTGCCAGCGATCGACAGGGGGAAGACTATGGCTACATCTTC	.	TRBJ1-2	TRBD1	TRBV28
CASSLLTAGLREQYF	TGTGCCAGCAGCCTTCTGACAGCAGGATTACGCGAGCAGTACTTC	.	TRBJ2-7	.	TRBV11-1
CASNLESRVAKNIQYF	TGTGCCAGCAATCTGGAATCAAGGGTGGCCAAAAACATTCAGTACTTC	.	TRBJ2-4	.	TRBV11-2
CACKPGQHRGDGYTF	TGTGCCTGCAAACCCGGACAGCATAGGGGCGATGGCTACACCTTC	.	TRBJ1-2	.	TRBV30
CASSLGLAGPYERYF	TGTGCCAGCAGTCTGGGACTAGCGGGTCCCTACGAGCGGTACTTC	.	TRBJ2-7	TRBD2	TRBV4-2
CATRRGTSGGSTDTKYF	TGTGCCACCCGGAGAGGGACTAGCGGGGGAAGCACAGATACGAAGTATTTT	few	TRBJ2-3	TRBD2	TRBV6-6
CVTSREVASGRRTDTQYF	TGTGTCACCAGCAGAGAGGTGGCTAGCGGGAGACGCACAGATACGCAGTATTTT	once	TRBJ2-3	TRBD2	TRBV15
CDRIALRANTEAFF	TGTGACCGCATCGCCCTGAGGGCGAACACTGAAGCTTTCTTT	.	TRBJ1-1	.	TRBV6-1
CTSSTLHHGYEQYF	TGTACCAGCAGTACCCTCCATCATGGTTACGAGCAGTACTTC	.	TRBJ2-7	.	TRBV6-5
CASSQDREQTRIPQFF	TGTGCCAGCAGCCAAGATCGGGAGCAAACTCGCATACCCCAGTTCTTC	.	TRBJ2-1	.	TRBV14
CASSEDNTQYF	TGTGCCAGCAGCGAGGACAATACGCAGTATTTT	.	TRBJ2-3	.	TRBV9
CAISREGAHIGELFF	TGTGCCATCAGCAGGGAGGGGGCGCACATCGGGGAGCTGTTTTTT	.	TRBJ2-2	.	TRBV6-6
CASSHSAVRTNNEQFF	TGTGCCAGCAGCCACTCCGCGGTCAGGACTAACAATGAGCAGTTCTTC	many	TRBJ2-1	.	TRBV14
CAAGSGANVLTF	TGTGCAGCTGGGAGTGGGGCCAACGTCCTGACTTTC	many	TRBJ2-6	.	TRBV30
CASSPRGEGTHYF	TGTGCCAGCAGCCCCAGGGGTGAGGGGACCCACTACTTC	.	TRBJ2-5	.	TRBV12-3/TRBV12-4
CASSKRPRSSYEQYF	TGTGCCAGCAGTAAACGACCGCGGAGCTCCTACGAGCAGTACTTC	many	TRBJ2-7	.	TRBV12-3/TRBV12-4
CASSSFMNTGAFF	TGTGCCAGCAGTTCCTTTATGAACACTGGAGCTTTCTTT	.	TRBJ1-1	.	TRBV5-6
CSARERGLGGSGELFF	TGCAGTGCTAGAGAGAGGGGGTTGGGAGGAAGCGGGGAGCTGTTTTTT	.	TRBJ2-2	.	TRBV20-1
CASSLGRDTQYF	TGTGCCAGCAGTCTGGGGAGGGATACGCAGTATTTT	many	TRBJ2-3	.	TRBV25-1
CASSQWTSGSRDEQFF	TGTGCCAGCAGCCAGTGGACTAGCGGGAGCAGGGATGAGCAGTTCTTC	.	TRBJ2-1	TRBD2	TRBV4-2
CASSQGFQGETQYF	TGTGCCAGCTCCCAGGGGTTTCAAGGAGAGACCCAGTACTTC	many	TRBJ2-5	.	TRBV6-6
CASSGQVNYEQYF	TGTGCCAGCAGCGGACAGGTCAACTACGAGCAGTACTTC	many	TRBJ2-7	TRBD1	TRBV6-1
CASREGGTGDEKLFF	TGTGCCAGCAGAGAGGGGGGAACTGGTGATGAAAAACTGTTTTTT	.	TRBJ1-4	.	TRBV28
CASSPGLAGPDMQYF	TGTGCAAGCAGCCCCGGACTAGCGGGCCCAGATATGCAGTATTTT	.	TRBJ2-3	TRBD2	TRBV11-2